A single sample gave rise to the 29 T cell receptor beta chains below, sequenced in a study of T cell repertoires in cytomegalovirus infection. The antigens for these receptors are not known. MiXCR, run by TCRdb on the reads, gives a single entry per CDR3 protein. The sample yields around 130,000 distinct CDR3 sequences, 20% to 30% seen once. Specimen: PBMCs, sequenced either directly or after in vitro stimulation (not recorded which). These receptors all come from a human donor in good health (CMV status not recorded). Some clones in this sample may be carry-over from other donors' samples.

This clonotype was picked up a small number of times. This chain joins TRBV29-1 and TRBJ1-4; D uncertain. Trimming stripped 8 bases from V and 4 bases from J, with 8 bases between. Germline V lookup: CDR1 SQVTM, CDR2 ANQGSEA. The CDR3 totals 11 residues. CDR3 DNA sequence: TGCAGCTCGAAGGTTAATGAAAAACTGTTTTTT. It translates to CSSKVNEKLFF.

As to this clonotype: Mismatch with germline at one junction end may stem from a read error. V gene TRBV7-2 combines with J gene TRBJ1-5; D unresolved. This CDR3 is 15 amino acids long. The germline V gene encodes CDR1 SGHTA and CDR2 FQGNSA. This chain's CDR3 is CASSLEAGSNEPQHF. The CDR3 DNA is TGTGCCAGCAGCTTAGAGGCCGGCAGCAATGAGCCCCAGCACTTT.

J is TRBJ1-4 and V is TRBV7-9, with TRBD1 as a possible D gene (5 bases). Looked up from germline, CDR1 is SEHNR and CDR2 is FQNEAQ (reference sequence). This CDR3 comprises 13 residues. Trimming cost V 7 bases and J 8 bases, with 14 bases left between them. CDR3 DNA sequence: TGTGCCAGCACTCCGGGGCCTCTGGAAAAACTGTTTTTT. Encoded protein: CASTPGPLEKLFF.

This clonotype was seen more than once but under ten times. V is TRBV6-6 and J is TRBJ2-7, with 8 bases matching TRBD1. This CDR3 spans 14 amino acids. The germline gives CDR1 MNHNY, CDR2 SVGAGI (reference sequence). The V segment lost 7 bases and the J segment 7 bases; nucleotides outside the gene matches: 12. This CDR3 reads CASNLGTGQDEQYF. CDR3 sequence (DNA): TGTGCCAGCAACCTCGGGACAGGCCAGGATGAGCAGTACTTC.

This clonotype was counted a few times. The rearrangement uses TRBV28 and TRBJ1-5; D not certain. The CDR3 extends over 14 amino acids. Germline V gene lookup returns CDR1 MDHEN and CDR2 SYDVKM. Trimming removed 6 bases from V and 7 bases from J, with 16 bases in between. The CDR3 sequence: CASSSHQGYQPQHF. The CDR3 DNA is TGTGCCAGCAGCTCCCACCAAGGGTACCAGCCCCAGCATTTT.

This clonotype was found many times. The chain is built from TRBV7-6 and TRBJ2-2; D remains ambiguous. CDR1 and CDR2 from the germline V gene are SGHVS and FNYEAQ. V lost 0 bases and J lost 7, with 6 bases in between. This CDR3 has 13 residues. CDR3 in amino acids: CASSLANLGELFF. CDR3 DNA sequence: TGTGCCAGCAGCTTAGCTAACCTCGGGGAGCTGTTTTTT.

This clonotype was counted between two and nine times. The V call is TRBV24-1, the J call TRBJ2-1; D is ambiguous. The CDR3 length is 12 residues. CDR1 and CDR2 (germline): KGHDR, SFDVKD. Trimming shortened V by 4 bases and J by 2 bases, and 2 bases separated the two germline ends. The CDR3: CATSEAYNEQFF. The CDR3 nucleotides are TGTGCCACCAGTGAGGCCTACAATGAGCAGTTCTTC.

The rearrangement links TRBV5-4 to TRBJ1-2, with 8 bases aligning to TRBD1. This CDR3 has 14 residues. The V gene's germline CDR1 is SGHNT and CDR2 YYREEE (reference sequence). V lost 3 bases to trimming and J lost 5 bases; unmatched junction nucleotides: 6. CDR3 sequence (DNA): TGTGCCAGCAGCTACGGACAGGGAGAATATGGCTACACCTTC. Translation: CASSYGQGEYGYTF.

Only a few counts were recorded for this clonotype. This sequence joins TRBV7-2 and TRBJ2-4; D is uncertain. Germline-derived CDR1 and CDR2 are SGHTA and FQGNSA. This CDR3 is built from 15 residues. The V end lost 1 base, the J end lost 2 bases, and 9 bases lay between the germline ends. The CDR3 loop reads CASSLDSRTKNIQYF. The CDR3 DNA follows: TGTGCCAGCAGCTTAGACAGCCGAACCAAAAACATTCAGTACTTC.

V and J are TRBV5-1 and TRBJ1-2; D not certain. The germline V gene encodes CDR1 SGHRS and CDR2 YFSETQ. The CDR3 has 14 amino acids. Trimming cost V 6 bases and J 5 bases, with 17 bases left between them. CDR3 region: CASTDVGRGYGYTF. For the CDR3, the DNA is TGCGCCAGCACGGACGTGGGCCGGGGATATGGCTACACCTTC.

This clonotype was observed a handful of times. The rearrangement links TRBV30 to TRBJ1-1; no reliable D call. CDR1 GTSNPN and CDR2 SVGIG come from the germline V gene (reference sequence). The V end was cut by 3 bases, the J end by 5 bases, with 10 bases between. There are 12 residues in the CDR3. CDR3 sequence: CAWSGLKTEAFF. The CDR3 DNA reads TGTGCCTGGAGCGGACTAAAGACTGAAGCTTTCTTT. The entire variable domain, with the rest obtained from reference TRBV30 and TRBJ1-1, is as follows: SQTIHQWPATLVQPVGSPLSLECTVEGTSNPNLYWYRQAAGRGLQLLFYSVGIGQISSEVPQNLSASRPQDRQFILSSKKLLLSDSGFYLCAWSGLKTEAFFGQGTRLTVV.

This clonotype was detected only a few times. The J gene is TRBJ1-3, the V gene TRBV7-9; no reliable D call. This CDR3 comprises 15 residues. The germline V gene encodes CDR1 SEHNR and CDR2 FQNEAQ (reference sequence). The V gene lost 3 bases and the J gene lost 0 bases, with 9 bases spanning the gap. CDR3 loop: CASSLSEGSGNTIYF. In DNA form, the CDR3 reads TGTGCCAGCAGCTTGTCGGAAGGCTCTGGAAACACCATATATTTT.

There are a few counts of this clonotype. The gene calls are TRBV28 and TRBJ2-1; TRBD2 matches at 11 bases. The germline V gene has CDR1 MDHEN and CDR2 SYDVKM. The CDR3 extends over 15 amino acids. V shed 7 bases, J shed 3 bases, and the junction held 5 bases outside the gene matches. CDR3 protein: CASTRSGRVYNEQFF. The CDR3 coding sequence is TGTGCCAGCACCCGTAGCGGGAGGGTCTACAATGAGCAGTTCTTC.

The chain links TRBV12-3 or TRBV12-4 to TRBJ1-4; the D gene is possibly TRBD1 (5 bases). The CDR3 extends over 17 amino acids. Trimming took 5 bases from V and 3 from J, leaving 19 bases between them. CDR3 in amino acids: CASSLPRVGPANEKLFF. CDR3 coding DNA: TGTGCCAGCAGTCTACCCAGGGTGGGTCCGGCTAATGAAAAACTGTTTTTT.

This clonotype was seen only once. The gene calls are TRBV11-2 and TRBJ2-7; the D gene is possibly TRBD1 (5 bases). The length of the CDR3 is 15 residues. V was pared by 5 bases and J by 2 bases, with 16 bases between. Looked up from germline, CDR1 is SGHAT and CDR2 is FQNNGV. In DNA form, the CDR3 reads TGTGCCAGCAGCCTTCAGGATGGGGCCCCCTACGAGCAGTACGTC. Its translation: CASSLQDGAPYEQYV.

This clonotype has just a few counts. The gene calls are TRBV7-2 and TRBJ2-7; TRBD2 aligns across 9 bases. This CDR3 region has 15 residues. Germline-derived CDR1 and CDR2 are SGHTA and FQGNSA. V shed 1 base, J shed 7 bases, and the junction held 8 bases outside the gene matches. The CDR3 coding sequence is TGTGCCAGCAGCTTAGGGGCGGGAGGGCCTGGGGAGCAGTACGTC. This gives the protein CASSLGAGGPGEQYV.

This clonotype has just a few counts. This rearrangement joins TRBV28 to TRBJ2-5; D is unresolved. The CDR3 covers 11 residues. Germline values: CDR1 MDHEN, CDR2 SYDVKM. The V end was cut by 6 bases, the J end by 5 bases, with 7 bases between. CDR3 loop: CASRVRETQYF. The CDR3 DNA is TGTGCCAGCAGGGTCAGGGAGACCCAGTACTTC.

The V call is TRBV7-3, the J call TRBJ2-1, with D perhaps matching TRBD1 or TRBD2 (5 bases each). From germline, CDR1 is SGHTA and CDR2 FQGTGA. Trimming took off 1 base at V and 10 bases at J, with 14 bases between the two ends. This CDR3 has 14 residues. The CDR3 DNA reads as TGTGCCAGCAGCTTAAGGGTGTCGGGGCTCGAGCAGTTCTTC. As protein: CASSLRVSGLEQFF.

The sample holds a few counts of this clonotype. The rearrangement uses TRBV11-2 and TRBJ2-1; 7 bases match TRBD2. CDR3 length equals 15 residues. CDR1 is SGHAT, CDR2 FQNNGV, per germline. Trimming cost V 3 bases and J 8 bases; bases outside gene matches: 10. CDR3 protein: CASSFWTRVVDEQFF. The CDR3 DNA is TGTGCCAGCAGCTTCTGGACTAGGGTTGTCGATGAGCAGTTCTTC.

The CDR3 DNA sequence: TGCGCCAGCAGCTTTGCCATCACCGCTTTTTGGACGAGGGGAGAGACCCAGTACTTC. Protein sequence: CASSFAITAFWTRGETQYF. This sequence joins TRBV5-1 and TRBJ2-5; D possibly matches TRBD1 or TRBD2 (5 bases each). The germline V gene has CDR1 SGHRS and CDR2 YFSETQ. This CDR3 region has 19 residues. Trimming left V 2 bases short and J 4 bases short, with 27 bases between.

This clonotype appeared a few times. The gene calls are TRBV28 and TRBJ1-1; perhaps TRBD1 as D (5 bases). The CDR3 is 14 amino acids. The germline V gene encodes CDR1 MDHEN and CDR2 SYDVKM. The V end lost 6 bases, the J end lost 1 base, and 12 bases lay between the germline ends. The CDR3 nucleotides read TGTGCCAGCAGAGAGACCGGGACGAACACTGAAGCTTTCTTT. Protein sequence: CASRETGTNTEAFF.

The rearrangement uses TRBV11-2 and TRBJ2-1, with a weak D call TRBD1 (6 bases). Deletions cut 4 bases from V and 8 bases from J, with 18 bases between. Per germline, CDR1 SGHAT and CDR2 FQNNGV. This CDR3 comprises 15 residues. The CDR3 sequence: CASSSLRQVPHEQFF. CDR3 nucleotide sequence: TGTGCCAGCAGCTCCCTTAGACAGGTCCCCCATGAGCAGTTCTTC.

This clonotype was found a few times. The J gene is TRBJ2-1, the V gene TRBV15, with 7 bases lining up with TRBD2. Looked up from germline, CDR1 is LNHNV and CDR2 is YYDKDF (reference sequence). The V segment lost 0 bases and the J segment 8 bases; nucleotides outside the gene matches: 13. The CDR3 has 17 amino acids. The chain's CDR3 is CATSRETTAGVVYEQFF. Written as DNA, the CDR3 is TGTGCCACCAGCAGAGAGACCACGGCGGGAGTAGTATATGAGCAGTTCTTC.

This clonotype was counted ten times or more. The rearrangement links TRBV6-2 or TRBV6-3 to TRBJ1-1; 7 bases line up with TRBD1. Germline V gene data show CDR1 as MNHEY and CDR2 as SVGEGT. The CDR3 spans 16 residues. Trimming at V came to 6 bases and at J to 0 bases, leaving 10 bases not matched to a gene. The CDR3 here is CASRRTGIGMNTEAFF. CDR3 nucleotide sequence: TGTGCCAGCAGGAGGACAGGTATTGGTATGAACACTGAAGCTTTCTTT.

This clonotype has ten or more counts. The V and J genes are TRBV7-2 and TRBJ2-1, with TRBD1 matching over 7 bases. Germline V CDR1 and CDR2: SGHTA, FQGNSA. V shed 2 bases, J shed 5 bases, and the junction held 6 bases outside the gene matches. The CDR3 has 15 amino acids. CDR3 coding DNA: TGTGCCAGCAGCTTAATTAGACAGGGTAACAATGAGCAGTTCTTC. Protein product: CASSLIRQGNNEQFF.

This clonotype was detected ten times or more. The chain recombines TRBV11-3 with TRBJ2-7; TRBD1 agrees at 7 bases. V was pared by 5 bases and J by 4 bases, with 5 bases of the junction left unmatched. Germline CDR1 SGHNT, CDR2 YENEEA. This CDR3 is built from 13 residues. CDR3 DNA: TGTGCCAGCAGCCCAGGACAGGATTACGAGCAGTACGTC. The encoded protein is CASSPGQDYEQYV.

The chain couples TRBV7-2 to TRBJ2-1; D is possibly TRBD2 (6 bases). V was shortened by 5 bases and J by 4 bases, with 9 bases between the two germline ends. CDR3 length equals 13 residues. The germline CDR1 and CDR2 sequences are SGHTA and FQGNSA. The CDR3 is CASSVGTYNEQFF. Written as DNA, the CDR3 is TGTGCCAGCAGCGTAGGGACTTACAATGAGCAGTTCTTC.

This clonotype was seen more than once but under ten times. The chain joins TRBV20-1 to TRBJ2-7; D remains unclear. Germline loops: CDR1 DFQATT, CDR2 SNEGSKA (reference sequence). The V and J ends lost 3 bases and 3 bases respectively, with 6 bases between them. CDR3 length: 11 residues. The CDR3 loop reads CSARDYYEQYF. CDR3 nucleotides: TGCAGTGCTAGGGATTACTACGAGCAGTACTTC.

A few counts support this clonotype. The gene calls are TRBV12-3 or TRBV12-4 and TRBJ2-1, with a tentative D call TRBD1 (6 bases). Trimming removed 6 bases at V and 6 bases at J, with 21 bases between. There are 16 residues in the CDR3. The CDR3 loop reads CASRSPGQYLLNEQFF. The DNA for the CDR3 is TGTGCCAGCAGGTCCCCTGGACAGTACCTACTCAATGAGCAGTTCTTC.